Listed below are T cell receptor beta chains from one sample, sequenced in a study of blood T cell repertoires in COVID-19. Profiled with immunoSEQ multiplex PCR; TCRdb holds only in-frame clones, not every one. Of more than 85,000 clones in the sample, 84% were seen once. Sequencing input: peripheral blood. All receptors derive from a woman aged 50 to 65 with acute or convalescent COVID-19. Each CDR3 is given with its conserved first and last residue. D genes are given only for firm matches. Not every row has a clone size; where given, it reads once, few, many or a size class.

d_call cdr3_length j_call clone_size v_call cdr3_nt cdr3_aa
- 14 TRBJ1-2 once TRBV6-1 TGTGCCAGCAGTGAAGAGAGGGCTTTCAATGGCTACACCTTC CASSEERAFNGYTF
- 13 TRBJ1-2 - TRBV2 TGTGCCAGCAATTCAGGCAGGTTGAATGGCTACACCTTC CASNSGRLNGYTF
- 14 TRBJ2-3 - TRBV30 TGTGCCTGGAGTGACGCCAGGGGCAATCCAACGCAGTATTTT CAWSDARGNPTQYF
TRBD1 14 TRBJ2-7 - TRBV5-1 TGCGCCAGCAGCTTTACAGGGGTGGGGTACGAGCAGTACTTC CASSFTGVGYEQYF
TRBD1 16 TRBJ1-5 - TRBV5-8 TGTGCCAGCAGCGGACAGGGTGCCCCAGACAATCAGCCCCAGCATTTT CASSGQGAPDNQPQHF
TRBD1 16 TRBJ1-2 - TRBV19 TGTGCCAGTAGTATAGAAGGACAGGGTCCCCTTCGTGGCTACACCTTC CASSIEGQGPLRGYTF
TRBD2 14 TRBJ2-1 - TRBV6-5 TGTGCCAGCGTGCTGGCGGGGGCCTACAATGAGCAGTTCTTC CASVLAGAYNEQFF
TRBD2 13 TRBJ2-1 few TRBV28 TGTGCCAGCAGTTTCTTAGCGGGGGGGCGGCAGTTCTTC CASSFLAGGRQFF
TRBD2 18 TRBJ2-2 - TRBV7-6 TGTGCCAGCAGCCCTCTTCCGGCTAGCGGGGCGAACACCGGGGAGCTGTTTTTT CASSPLPASGANTGELFF
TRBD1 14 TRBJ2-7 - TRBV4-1 TGCGCCAGCAGCCAAGGGGACAGGGTCTACGAGCAGTACTTC CASSQGDRVYEQYF
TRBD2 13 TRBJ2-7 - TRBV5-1 TGCGCCAGCCGACTAGCGGGGTTAGACGAGCAGTACTTC CASRLAGLDEQYF
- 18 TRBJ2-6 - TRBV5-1 TGCGCCAGCAGCCCTCAGACAGGCACGTTCTCTGGGGCCAACGTCCTGACTTTC CASSPQTGTFSGANVLTF
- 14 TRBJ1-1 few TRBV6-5 TGTGCCAGCACCCACAATGGGGCAGGGACTGAAGCTTTCTTT CASTHNGAGTEAFF
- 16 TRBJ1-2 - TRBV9 TGTGCCAGCAGCGTAGGCACAGGGTCTTGGAACTATGGCTACACCTTC CASSVGTGSWNYGYTF
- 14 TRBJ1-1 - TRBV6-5 TGTGCCAGCAGGCCTAAAGATTGGGACACAGAAGCTTTCTTT CASRPKDWDTEAFF
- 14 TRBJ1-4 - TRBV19 TGTGCCAGTAGCTCAGGGGCATGGAATGAAAAACTGTTTTTT CASSSGAWNEKLFF
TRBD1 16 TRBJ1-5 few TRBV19 TGTGCCAGTTCTACCCCGGGACAGGCATCTAATCAGCCCCAGCATTTT CASSTPGQASNQPQHF
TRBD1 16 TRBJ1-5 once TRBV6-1 TGTGCCAGCAGTGGGGGGACAGGGTATAGCAATCAGCCCCAGCATTTT CASSGGTGYSNQPQHF
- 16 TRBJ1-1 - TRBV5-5 TGTGCCAGCAGCTTGCGCCCAGGGCAGGCTAACACTGAAGCTTTCTTT CASSLRPGQANTEAFF
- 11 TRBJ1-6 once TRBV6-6 TGTGCCAGCGGCCAAAATTCACCCCTCCACTTT CASGQNSPLHF
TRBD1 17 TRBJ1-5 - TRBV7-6 TGTGCCAGCAGCCAGGGACAGGGGGGATATAGCAATCAGCCCCAGCATTTT CASSQGQGGYSNQPQHF
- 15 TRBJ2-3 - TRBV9 TGTGCCAGTACTCGATCAAGGGGAAGCACAGATACGCAGTATTTT CASTRSRGSTDTQYF
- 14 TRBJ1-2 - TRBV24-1 TGTGCCACCAGTGAGTTGGACAGAGACTATGGCTACACCTTC CATSELDRDYGYTF
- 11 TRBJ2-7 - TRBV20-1 TGCAGTGCTGCAGTGCTCTACGAGCAGTACTTC CSAAVLYEQYF
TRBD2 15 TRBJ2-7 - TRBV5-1 TGCGCCAGCAGCCCACCTAGCGGGGGGGCTTACGAGCAGTACTTC CASSPPSGGAYEQYF
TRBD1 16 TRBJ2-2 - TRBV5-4 TGTGCCAGCAGCTTGGGGGGGACAGGGATGGCCGGGGAGCTGTTTTTT CASSLGGTGMAGELFF
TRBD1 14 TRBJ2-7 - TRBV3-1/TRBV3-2 TGTGCCAGCAGCCCGACAGGGGGATCCTACGAGCAGTACTTC CASSPTGGSYEQYF
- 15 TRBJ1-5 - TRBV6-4 TGTGCCAGCAGTGAGTCGGGGGGGGGACGGCAGCCCCAGCATTTT CASSESGGGRQPQHF
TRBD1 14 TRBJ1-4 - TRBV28 TGTGCCAGCTGGGCGGCAGGGGGCCATGAAAAACTGTTTTTT CASWAAGGHEKLFF
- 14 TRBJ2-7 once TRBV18 TGTGCCAGCTCACTTGAGAGAAGCGGGTACGAGCAGTACTTC CASSLERSGYEQYF
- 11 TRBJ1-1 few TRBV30 TGTGCCTGGAACGGGAACACTGAAGCTTTCTTT CAWNGNTEAFF
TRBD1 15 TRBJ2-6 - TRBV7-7 TGTGCTATATCTACAGGGGCCTCTGGGGCCAACGTCCTGACTTTC CAISTGASGANVLTF
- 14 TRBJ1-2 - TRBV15 TGTGCCACCTCAAGACGGGGCGCGGGATATGGCTACACCTTC CATSRRGAGYGYTF
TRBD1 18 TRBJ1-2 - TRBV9 TGTGCCAGCAGCTCCACCGGGACAGTACAACCAACTAACTATGGCTACACCTTC CASSSTGTVQPTNYGYTF